This entry concerns a single T cell receptor (beta chain). Its target is not known. Germline V CDR1 and CDR2: GTSNPN, SVGIG (reference sequence). J gave up 5 bases and V 3 bases, and 14 bases lay outside the gene matches. This CDR3 comprises 16 residues. The assay was immunoSEQ multiplex PCR, and TCRdb's table has in-frame clones only and misses some. The sample records about 1 million clones, around 74% being singletons. This sample stems from a study of shared clonotypes between healthy human individuals. Overall study findings and caveats: Rarefaction revealed incomplete sorted-subset sequencing despite large depth.

This clonotype was obtained from a man aged 18 to 30 in good health. Sequencing used memory CD4+ T cells sorted from blood. Subset indicated: CD45RA-negative fraction. J is TRBJ2-7 and V is TRBV30, with 9 bases fitting TRBD1. The CDR3 sequence is CAWRVTGTGSPHEQYF. The CDR3 bases are TGTGCCTGGAGGGTAACCGGGACAGGGAGTCCCCACGAGCAGTACTTC. The variable domain in full, with the rest retrieved from reference TRBV30 and TRBJ2-7, is SQTIHQWPATLVQPVGSPLSLECTVEGTSNPNLYWYRQAAGRGLQLLFYSVGIGQISSEVPQNLSASRPQDRQFILSSKKLLLSDSGFYLCAWRVTGTGSPHEQYFGPGTRLTVT.